The 3 T cell receptor beta chains below come from one sample, sequenced in a study of cytomegalovirus exposure and HLA in healthy donors. Both 60 Vbeta primers and 13 Jbeta primers went into the PCR. Some clones are missing from TCRdb's copy, which holds only in-frame ones; the method was immunoSEQ multiplex PCR. The data contain some 200,000 clones, roughly 80% of them singletons. Specimen: PBMCs. These TCRs come from a female donor in good health and CMV-seronegative.

The chain is built from TRBV6-1 and TRBJ2-2; 8 bases agree with TRBD1. Unmatched junction bases numbered 5, after V lost 7 bases and J lost 1 base. Germline V gene data show CDR1 as MNHNS and CDR2 as SASEGT. The CDR3 consists of 15 residues. Written as DNA, the CDR3 is TGTGCCAGCAATGTCGACAGGGGGAACACCGGGGAGCTGTTTTTT. Protein product: CASNVDRGNTGELFF.

This rearrangement joins TRBV10-3 to TRBJ1-1, with 7 positions matching TRBD1. Germline CDR1 is ENHRY and CDR2 is SYGVKD. This CDR3 is built from 16 residues. Trimming at V came to 8 bases and at J to 1 base, leaving 13 bases not matched to a gene. In DNA, the CDR3 is TGTGCCATCGGGCCGGGACAGCTAACGGGGAACACTGAAGCTTTCTTT. This translates into CAIGPGQLTGNTEAFF.

This clone was seen a single time. CDR3 residues: CASSLGGLGEKLFF. CDR3 DNA: TGTGCCAGCAGCTTAGGAGGGCTAGGGGAAAAACTGTTTTTT. This rearrangement joins TRBV11-2 to TRBJ1-4; D is unresolved. Germline values: CDR1 SGHAT, CDR2 FQNNGV. Trimming stripped 1 base from V and 8 bases from J, with 11 bases between. There are 14 residues in the CDR3.